The clone carrying this T cell receptor (beta chain) was counted a few times. Its specificity is unknown. V lost 3 bases, J lost 0 bases, and 15 bases lay in between. Germline lookup yields CDR1 MGHRA and CDR2 YSYEKL. CDR3 length: 17 residues. In the PCR, 60 Vbeta and 13 Jbeta primers were used. Profiled with immunoSEQ multiplex PCR; TCRdb holds only in-frame clones, not every one. The table shows over 150,000 clones, with roughly three quarters occurring only once. This sample is part of a study of cytomegalovirus exposure and HLA in healthy donors. General study points: No immune exposure information besides CMV serostatus was available. Several of the most significant clusters were apparently associated with common viral pathogens in a later analysis. In an earlier analysis, in roughly 600 donors, most V segments appeared productive either ~90% or ~30% of the time.

Source material: PBMCs. The origin of this receptor is a woman in her forties or fifties in good health and CMV-seropositive. The chain combines TRBV4-1 with TRBJ1-3, with TRBD1 as a possible D gene (6 bases). The CDR3 sequence: CASSQLRTVLSGNTIYF. In nucleotides, the CDR3 is TGCGCCAGCAGCCAGTTGAGGACAGTTCTCTCTGGAAACACCATATATTTT.